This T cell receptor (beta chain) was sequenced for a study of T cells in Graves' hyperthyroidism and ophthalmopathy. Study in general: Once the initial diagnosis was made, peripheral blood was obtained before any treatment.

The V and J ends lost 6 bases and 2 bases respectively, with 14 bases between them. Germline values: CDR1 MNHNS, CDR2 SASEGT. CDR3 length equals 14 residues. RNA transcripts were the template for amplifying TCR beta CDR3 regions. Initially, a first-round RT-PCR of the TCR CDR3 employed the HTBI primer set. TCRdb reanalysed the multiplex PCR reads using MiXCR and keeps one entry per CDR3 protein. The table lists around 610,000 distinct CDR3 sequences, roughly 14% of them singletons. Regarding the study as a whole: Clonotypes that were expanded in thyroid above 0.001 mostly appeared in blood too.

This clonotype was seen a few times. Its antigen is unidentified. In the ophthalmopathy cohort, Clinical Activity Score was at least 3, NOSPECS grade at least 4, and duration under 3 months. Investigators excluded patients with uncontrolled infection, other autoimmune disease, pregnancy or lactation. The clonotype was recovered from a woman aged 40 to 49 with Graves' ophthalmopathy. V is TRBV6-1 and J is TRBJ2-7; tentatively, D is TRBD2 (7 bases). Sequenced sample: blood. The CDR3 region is CASRGGGAAYEQYF. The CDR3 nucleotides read TGTGCCAGCAGAGGGGGAGGGGCGGCCTACGAGCAGTACTTC.